The rows below give T cell receptor beta chains drawn from one sample of a study of shared clonotypes between healthy human individuals. Using immunoSEQ multiplex PCR, the repertoire was profiled, and TCRdb retains in-frame clones only, with some absent. Among about 2.1 million clones listed, roughly 91% were seen once. The specimen sequenced was naive CD8+ T cells from PBMCs. Every receptor here comes from a man between 18 and 29 years old in good health. Some clones in this sample may be carry-over from other donors' samples. The conserved cysteine and the conserved F or W are not part of the CDR3 here.

J: TRBJ2-7
V: TRBV27
CDR3: ASSLYYDRTGLYEQY

J: TRBJ1-3
V: TRBV29-1
CDR3: SVAGTDTGNTIY

J: TRBJ2-4
V: TRBV11-2
CDR3: ASSLGTDQSLAKNIQY

J: TRBJ2-2
V: TRBV28
CDR3: ASSFWVQSGELF

J: TRBJ1-1
V: TRBV4-1
CDR3: ASSVTGLNTEAF

J: TRBJ1-2
V: TRBV7-3
CDR3: ASSPNPTDRYHGYT

J: TRBJ1-5
V: TRBV9
CDR3: ASSGGPNQPQH

J: TRBJ2-7
V: TRBV28
CDR3: ASSFSSASGGVSSYEQY

J: TRBJ2-1
V: TRBV6-5
CDR3: ASSAGGGSYNEQF

J: TRBJ2-1
V: TRBV13
CDR3: ASSLVSGTNNEQF

J: TRBJ2-7
V: TRBV18
CDR3: ASSLTYSYEQY

J: TRBJ2-1
V: TRBV27
CDR3: ASSLWGESYNEQF

J: TRBJ2-7
V: TRBV4-1
CDR3: ASSPLAGATRYEQY

J: TRBJ2-7
V: TRBV6-6
CDR3: AAGLGVWEQY

J: TRBJ2-7
V: TRBV6-5
CDR3: ASSYSSGAPYEQY

J: TRBJ2-3
V: TRBV4-1
CDR3: ASSPISTDTQY

J: TRBJ2-1
V: TRBV13
CDR3: ASSLRGGSSYNEQF

J: TRBJ2-1
V: TRBV28
CDR3: ASSPPRSGGLNEQF

J: TRBJ2-1
V: TRBV25-1
CDR3: ASSRLAGDEQF

J: TRBJ2-1
V: TRBV7-9
CDR3: ASSHFSSGSSYNEQF

J: TRBJ2-1
V: TRBV4-1
CDR3: ASSHPNGGPSYNEQF

J: TRBJ2-1
V: TRBV9
CDR3: ASSVDGGTAHEQF

J: TRBJ2-5
V: TRBV6-5
CDR3: ASSYETSGRGTQY

J: TRBJ2-7
V: TRBV9
CDR3: ASSVAAGEHEQY

J: TRBJ2-1
V: TRBV27
CDR3: ASSLLAGGPNEQF

J: TRBJ2-1
V: TRBV1
CDR3: TSPSRADTALTYNEQF

J: TRBJ2-3
V: TRBV6-6
CDR3: ASSYEESTDTQY

J: TRBJ2-1
V: TRBV5-1
CDR3: ASSGGGSGYNEQF

J: TRBJ2-4
V: TRBV9
CDR3: ASSPNQGDIQY

J: TRBJ2-1
V: TRBV4-1
CDR3: ASSQDRGDSPYNEQF

J: TRBJ2-5
V: TRBV7-8
CDR3: ASSLVSPLKETQY

J: TRBJ2-1
V: TRBV29-1
CDR3: SVESPPEGNEQF

J: TRBJ2-4
V: TRBV19
CDR3: ASRGGFAPKNIQY

J: TRBJ1-5
V: TRBV9
CDR3: ASSAGGPNQPQH

J: TRBJ2-3
V: TRBV5-4
CDR3: ASSLPGLAGGDARDTQY

J: TRBJ2-3
V: TRBV7-9
CDR3: ASIPLPGLRVDTQY

J: TRBJ1-2
V: TRBV29-1
CDR3: SVGRDDYGYT

J: TRBJ2-1
V: TRBV7-9
CDR3: ASSAPGGGGNEQF

J: TRBJ1-5
V: TRBV6-1
CDR3: ASSEAVGRSNQPQH